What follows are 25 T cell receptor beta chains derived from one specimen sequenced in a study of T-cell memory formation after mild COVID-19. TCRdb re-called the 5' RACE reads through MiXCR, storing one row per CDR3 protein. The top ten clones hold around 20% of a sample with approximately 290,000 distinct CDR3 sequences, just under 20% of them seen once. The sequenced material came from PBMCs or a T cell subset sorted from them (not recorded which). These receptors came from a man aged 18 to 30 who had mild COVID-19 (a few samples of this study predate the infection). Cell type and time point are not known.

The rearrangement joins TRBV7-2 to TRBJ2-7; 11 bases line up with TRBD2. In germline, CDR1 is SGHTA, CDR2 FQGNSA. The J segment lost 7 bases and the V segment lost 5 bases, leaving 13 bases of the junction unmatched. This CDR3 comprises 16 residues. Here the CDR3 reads CASSAGTSGTLREQYF. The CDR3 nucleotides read TGTGCCAGCAGCGCCGGGACTAGCGGCACCCTGAGGGAGCAGTACTTC. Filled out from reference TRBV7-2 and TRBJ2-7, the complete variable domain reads GAGVSQSPSNKVTEKGKDVELRCDPISGHTALYWYRQSLGQGLEFLIYFQGNSAPDKSGLPSDRFSAERTGGSVSTLTIQRTQQEDSAVYLCASSAGTSGTLREQYFGPGTRLTVT.

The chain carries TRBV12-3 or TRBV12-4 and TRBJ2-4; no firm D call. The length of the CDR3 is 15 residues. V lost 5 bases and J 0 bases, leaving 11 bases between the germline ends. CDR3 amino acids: CASSKDGLAKNIQYF. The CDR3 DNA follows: TGTGCCAGCAGTAAAGACGGTCTAGCCAAAAACATTCAGTACTTC.

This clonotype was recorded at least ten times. In nucleotides, the CDR3 is TGTGCCAGCAGTTGGGGGACAGTGGGATATGAGCAGTTCTTC. Translation: CASSWGTVGYEQFF. The chain employs TRBV12-3 or TRBV12-4 and TRBJ2-1, with TRBD1 identical over 7 bases. The junction had 8 bases not matched to a gene; V was cut back by 4 bases and J by 8 bases. This CDR3 comprises 14 residues.

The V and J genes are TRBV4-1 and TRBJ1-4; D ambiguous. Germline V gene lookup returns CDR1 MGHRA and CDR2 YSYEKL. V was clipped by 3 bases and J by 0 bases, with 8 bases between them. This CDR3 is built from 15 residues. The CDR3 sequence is CASSQSPATNEKLFF. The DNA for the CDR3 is TGCGCCAGCAGCCAGTCACCAGCAACTAATGAAAAACTGTTTTTT.

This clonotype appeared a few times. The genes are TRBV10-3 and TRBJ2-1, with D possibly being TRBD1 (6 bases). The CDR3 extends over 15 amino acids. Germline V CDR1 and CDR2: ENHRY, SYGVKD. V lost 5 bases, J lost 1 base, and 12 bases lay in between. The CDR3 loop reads CAISSGQGSYNEQFF. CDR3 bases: TGTGCCATCAGTAGTGGGCAGGGGTCCTACAATGAGCAGTTCTTC.

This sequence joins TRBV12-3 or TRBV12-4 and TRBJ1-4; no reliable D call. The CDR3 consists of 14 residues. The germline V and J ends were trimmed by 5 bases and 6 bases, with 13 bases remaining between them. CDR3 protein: CASSRRVLDEKLFF. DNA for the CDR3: TGTGCCAGCAGTCGAAGGGTTTTAGATGAAAAACTGTTTTTT.

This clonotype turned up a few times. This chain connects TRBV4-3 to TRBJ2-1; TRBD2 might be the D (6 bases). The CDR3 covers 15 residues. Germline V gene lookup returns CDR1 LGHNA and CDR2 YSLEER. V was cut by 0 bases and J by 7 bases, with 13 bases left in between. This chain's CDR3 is CASSQDLAGSNEQFF. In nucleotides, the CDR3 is TGCGCCAGCAGCCAAGATTTGGCGGGATCAAATGAGCAGTTCTTC.

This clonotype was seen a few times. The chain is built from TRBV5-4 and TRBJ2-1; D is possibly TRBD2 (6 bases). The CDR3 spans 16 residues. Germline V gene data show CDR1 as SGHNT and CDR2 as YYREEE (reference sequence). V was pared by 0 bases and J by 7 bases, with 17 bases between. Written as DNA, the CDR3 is TGTGCCAGCAGCTTGGCGGGACTCCGAAGCGGTAATGAGCAGTTCTTC. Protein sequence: CASSLAGLRSGNEQFF.

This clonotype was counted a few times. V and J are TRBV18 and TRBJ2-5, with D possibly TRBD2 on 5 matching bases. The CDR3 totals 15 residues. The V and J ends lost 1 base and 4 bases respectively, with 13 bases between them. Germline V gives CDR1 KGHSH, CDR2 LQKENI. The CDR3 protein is CASSPQGAGSETQYF. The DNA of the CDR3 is TGTGCCAGCTCACCACAGGGAGCAGGATCAGAGACCCAGTACTTC.

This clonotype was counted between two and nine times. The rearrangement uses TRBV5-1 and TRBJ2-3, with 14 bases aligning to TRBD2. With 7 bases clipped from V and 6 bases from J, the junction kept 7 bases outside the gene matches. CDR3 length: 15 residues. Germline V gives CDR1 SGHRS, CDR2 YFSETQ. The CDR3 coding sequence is TGCGCCAGCGGGCTGGGACTAGCGGGGGACGATACGCAGTATTTT. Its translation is CASGLGLAGDDTQYF. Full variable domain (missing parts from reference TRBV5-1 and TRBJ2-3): KAGVTQTPRYLIKTRGQQVTLSCSPISGHRSVSWYQQTPGQGLQFLFEYFSETQRNKGNFPGRFSGRQFSNSRSEMNVSTLELGDSALYLCASGLGLAGDDTQYFGPGTRLTVL.

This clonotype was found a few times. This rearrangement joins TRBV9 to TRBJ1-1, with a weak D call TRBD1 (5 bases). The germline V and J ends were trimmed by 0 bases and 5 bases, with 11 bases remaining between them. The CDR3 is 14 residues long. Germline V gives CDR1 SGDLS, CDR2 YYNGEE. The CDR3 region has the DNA TGTGCCAGCAGCGTAGGGGGGTCAGGAACTGAAGCTTTCTTT. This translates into CASSVGGSGTEAFF.

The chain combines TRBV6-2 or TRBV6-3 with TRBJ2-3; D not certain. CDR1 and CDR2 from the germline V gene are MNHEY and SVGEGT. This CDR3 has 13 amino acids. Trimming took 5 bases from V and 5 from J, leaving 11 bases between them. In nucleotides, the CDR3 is TGTGCCAGCAGTCAAGGAAGACAAGATACGCAGTATTTT. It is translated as CASSQGRQDTQYF.

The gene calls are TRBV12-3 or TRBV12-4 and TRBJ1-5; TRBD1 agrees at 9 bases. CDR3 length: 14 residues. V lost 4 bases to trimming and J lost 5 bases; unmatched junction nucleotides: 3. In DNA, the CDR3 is TGTGCCAGCAGTTCCGGGACAGGGCATCAGCCCCAGCATTTT. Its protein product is CASSSGTGHQPQHF.

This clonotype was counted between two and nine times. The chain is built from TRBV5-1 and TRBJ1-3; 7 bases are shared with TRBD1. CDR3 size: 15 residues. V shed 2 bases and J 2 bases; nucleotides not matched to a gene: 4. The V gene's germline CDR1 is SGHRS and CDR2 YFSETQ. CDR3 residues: CASSFTGATGNTIYF. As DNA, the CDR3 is TGCGCCAGCAGCTTTACAGGGGCCACTGGAAACACCATATATTTT.

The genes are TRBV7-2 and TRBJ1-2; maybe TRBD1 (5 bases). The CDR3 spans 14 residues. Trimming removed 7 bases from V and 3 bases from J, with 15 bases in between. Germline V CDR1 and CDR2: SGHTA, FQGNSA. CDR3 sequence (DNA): TGTGCCAGCACCCCATGGGGGGTTGACTATGGCTACACCTTC. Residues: CASTPWGVDYGYTF. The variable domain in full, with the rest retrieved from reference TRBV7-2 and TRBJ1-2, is GAGVSQSPSNKVTEKGKDVELRCDPISGHTALYWYRQSLGQGLEFLIYFQGNSAPDKSGLPSDRFSAERTGGSVSTLTIQRTQQEDSAVYLCASTPWGVDYGYTFGSGTRLTVV.

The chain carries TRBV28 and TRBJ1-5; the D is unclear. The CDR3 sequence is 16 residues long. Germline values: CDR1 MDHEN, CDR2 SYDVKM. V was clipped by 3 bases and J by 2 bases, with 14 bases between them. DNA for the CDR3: TGTGCCAGCAGTTTGGCCGATTGGATGGGCAATCAGCCCCAGCATTTT. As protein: CASSLADWMGNQPQHF.

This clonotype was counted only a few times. CDR3 sequence: CASSLEGAGDLYV. In nucleotides, the CDR3 is TGTGCCAGCAGCTTAGAGGGGGCAGGGGACCTCTACGTC. The rearrangement links TRBV7-2 to TRBJ2-7, with 7 positions matching TRBD1. CDR3 length equals 13 residues. V was pared by 1 base and J by 13 bases, with 10 bases of the junction left unmatched. Germline V gene data show CDR1 as SGHTA and CDR2 as FQGNSA.

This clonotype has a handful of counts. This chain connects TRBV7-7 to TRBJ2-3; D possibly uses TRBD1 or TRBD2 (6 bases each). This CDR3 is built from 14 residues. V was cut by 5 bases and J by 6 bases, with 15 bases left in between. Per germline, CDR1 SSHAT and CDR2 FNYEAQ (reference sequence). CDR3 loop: CASSPHPGADTQYF. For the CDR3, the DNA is TGTGCCAGCAGCCCACACCCGGGGGCCGATACGCAGTATTTT.

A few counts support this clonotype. CDR3: CASSQDTAGVRDEQYF. The CDR3 region has the DNA TGCGCCAGCAGCCAAGATACGGCGGGGGTCAGGGACGAGCAGTACTTC. J is TRBJ2-7 and V is TRBV4-3; 7 nucleotides align to TRBD2. Losses at the gene ends were 0 bases for V and 5 bases for J; bases not matched to a gene: 10. The CDR3 totals 16 residues. Germline CDR1 and CDR2: LGHNA and YSLEER.

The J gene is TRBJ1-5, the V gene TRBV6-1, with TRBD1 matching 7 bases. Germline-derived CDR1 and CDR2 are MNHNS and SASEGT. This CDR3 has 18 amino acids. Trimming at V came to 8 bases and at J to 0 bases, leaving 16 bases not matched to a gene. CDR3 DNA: TGTGCCAGCGCATTTCTTTCTGCCGGGACAGTTAGCAATCAGCCCCAGCATTTT. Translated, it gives CASAFLSAGTVSNQPQHF.

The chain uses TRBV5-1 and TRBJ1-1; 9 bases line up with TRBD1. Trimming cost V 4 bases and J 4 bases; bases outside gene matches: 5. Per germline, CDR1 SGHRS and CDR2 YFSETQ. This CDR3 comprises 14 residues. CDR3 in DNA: TGCGCCAGCAGCGGGACAGGGTTGAGCACTGAAGCTTTCTTT. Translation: CASSGTGLSTEAFF.

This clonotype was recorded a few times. The CDR3 reads CASSPGGDYNEQFF. CDR3 nucleotide sequence: TGTGCCAGCAGCCCGGGGGGGGATTACAATGAGCAGTTCTTC. The J gene is TRBJ2-1, the V gene TRBV11-1, with 8 bases lining up with TRBD2. This CDR3 contains 14 residues. The V gene's germline CDR1 is SGHAT and CDR2 FQDESV (reference sequence). The V and J ends lost 5 bases and 4 bases, in that order; junction bases with no gene match: 4.

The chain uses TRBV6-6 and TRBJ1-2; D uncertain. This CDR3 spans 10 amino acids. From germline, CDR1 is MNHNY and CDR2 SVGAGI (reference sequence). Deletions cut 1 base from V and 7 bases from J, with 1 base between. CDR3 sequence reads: CASSYFGYTF. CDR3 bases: TGTGCCAGCAGTTACTTTGGCTACACCTTC.

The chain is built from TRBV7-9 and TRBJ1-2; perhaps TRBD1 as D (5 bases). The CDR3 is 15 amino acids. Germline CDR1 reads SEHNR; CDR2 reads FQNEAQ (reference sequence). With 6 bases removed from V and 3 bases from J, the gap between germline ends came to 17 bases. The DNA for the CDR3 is TGTGCCAGCAGTTCGTCAGGGTTGCCATACTATGGCTACACCTTC. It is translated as CASSSSGLPYYGYTF.

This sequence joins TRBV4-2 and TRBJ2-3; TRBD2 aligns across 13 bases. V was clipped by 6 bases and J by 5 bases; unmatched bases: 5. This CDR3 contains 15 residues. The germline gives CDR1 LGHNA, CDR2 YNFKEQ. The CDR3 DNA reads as TGTGCCAGCAGGCGACTAGCGGGGGGTCTAGATACGCAGTATTTT. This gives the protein CASRRLAGGLDTQYF.